This entry lists 28 T cell receptor beta chains sequenced from one sample in a study of shared clonotypes between healthy human individuals. Assay used: immunoSEQ multiplex PCR; TCRdb lists only in-frame clones, some missing. Of roughly 1 million clones in the sample, around 78% were seen once. Sequencing was done on a sample of memory CD4+ T cells from PBMCs. The subset: CD45RA-negative fraction. The receptors derive from a man aged 18 to 29 in good health. Some clones in this sample may be carry-over from other donors' samples.

This chain connects TRBV5-4 to TRBJ2-5; D may be TRBD1 or TRBD2 (5 bases each). This CDR3 contains 13 residues. The V and J ends lost 4 bases and 6 bases respectively, with 13 bases between them. Germline loops: CDR1 SGHNT, CDR2 YYREEE (reference sequence). CDR3 nucleotide sequence: TGTGCCAGCAGCCACGGGACCCCCCAGACCCAGTACTTC. This translates into CASSHGTPQTQYF.

This sequence joins TRBV28 and TRBJ2-3, with D unresolved. Germline CDR1 MDHEN, CDR2 SYDVKM. The V gene lost 4 bases and the J gene lost 7 bases, with 9 bases spanning the gap. This CDR3 region has 12 residues. The CDR3: CASSSMEYTQYF. Here the CDR3 DNA reads TGTGCCAGCAGTTCAATGGAGTATACGCAGTATTTT.

The chain links TRBV28 to TRBJ1-5; unclear D gene. This CDR3 comprises 11 residues. V shed 3 bases and J shed 9 bases, with 6 bases lying between them. The germline V gene encodes CDR1 MDHEN and CDR2 SYDVKM. In DNA, the CDR3 is TGTGCCAGCAGTTTCGAAGGGCCCCAGCATTTT. This gives the protein CASSFEGPQHF.

This clone was seen a single time. The rearrangement joins TRBV6-4 to TRBJ2-7; either TRBD1 or TRBD2 may fit D (6 bases each). CDR3 length: 17 residues. V lost 4 bases and J 0 bases, leaving 19 bases between the germline ends. The V gene's germline CDR1 is MRHNA and CDR2 SNTAGT. CDR3 region: CASSVQAGRGLSYEQYF. As DNA, the CDR3 is TGTGCCAGCAGTGTCCAAGCGGGCAGGGGACTCTCCTACGAGCAGTACTTC.

V usage is TRBV5-4 and J usage is TRBJ2-2, with 11 nucleotides matching TRBD2. The CDR3 is made up of 16 amino acids. CDR1 is SGHNT and CDR2 is YYREEE in the germline V gene (reference sequence). With 0 bases clipped from V and 9 bases from J, the junction kept 7 bases outside the gene matches. The CDR3 loop reads CASSLEASSGRRELFF. The CDR3 nucleotides are TGTGCCAGCAGCTTGGAGGCGTCTAGCGGGAGGAGGGAGCTGTTTTTT.

This clone was counted only a few times. Within the sample, other DNA sequences also encode this same CDR3. The chain recombines TRBV4-3 with TRBJ2-3; D not certain. V was pared by 1 base and J by 4 bases, with 0 bases between. The CDR3 runs to 11 residues. The germline V gene encodes CDR1 LGHNA and CDR2 YSLEER. The CDR3 sequence is CASSQADTQYF. The CDR3 DNA reads as TGCGCCAGCAGCCAAGCAGATACGCAGTATTTT.

The rearrangement joins TRBV5-1 to TRBJ2-1; TRBD2 matches 9 bases. The CDR3 spans 16 residues. The germline V gene encodes CDR1 SGHRS and CDR2 YFSETQ. Trimming removed 0 bases from V and 7 bases from J; junction bases left unmatched: 8. The DNA of the CDR3 is TGCGCCAGCAGCTTGGTTGCTGCGGGAGGGCTTAATGAGCAGTTCTTC. Translating gives CASSLVAAGGLNEQFF.

The chain joins TRBV7-2 to TRBJ2-3, with 10 positions matching TRBD1. Germline V gene lookup returns CDR1 SGHTA and CDR2 FQGNSA. Trimming took 0 bases from V and 4 from J; bases not matched to a gene: 7. The CDR3 has 17 amino acids. As DNA, the CDR3 is TGTGCCAGCAGCTTAGCCGCGACAGGGGGCGGGGCAGATACGCAGTATTTT. Its protein is CASSLAATGGGADTQYF. Full variable domain (missing parts from reference TRBV7-2 and TRBJ2-3): GAGVSQSPSNKVTEKGKDVELRCDPISGHTALYWYRQSLGQGLEFLIYFQGNSAPDKSGLPSDRFSAERTGGSVSTLTIQRTQQEDSAVYLCASSLAATGGGADTQYFGPGTRLTVL.

This clone has at least ten counts. The J gene is TRBJ2-1, the V gene TRBV6-6; possibly TRBD1 for D (6 bases). The germline gives CDR1 MNHNY, CDR2 SVGAGI (reference sequence). The CDR3 contains 12 residues. Between the trimmed V and J ends, which lost 5 bases and 5 bases, there was a span of 7 bases. Written as DNA, the CDR3 is TGTGCCAGCAGTAGGGACAACAATGAGCAGTTCTTC. It yields the protein CASSRDNNEQFF.

This clone was found a few times. The chain is built from TRBV2 and TRBJ1-1, with a possible D match to TRBD1 (5 bases). The length of the CDR3 is 13 residues. Germline V gives CDR1 SNHLY, CDR2 FYNNEI. The V and J ends lost 5 bases and 0 bases respectively, with 7 bases between them. CDR3 protein: CASSPQVNTEAFF. CDR3 in DNA: TGTGCCAGCAGTCCACAGGTGAACACTGAAGCTTTCTTT.

The chain carries TRBV13 and TRBJ1-1; 7 positions match TRBD1. From germline, CDR1 is PRHDT and CDR2 FYEKMQ (reference sequence). The CDR3 totals 15 residues. The V and J ends lost 4 bases and 6 bases, in that order; junction bases with no gene match: 11. CDR3 coding DNA: TGTGCCAGCAGCTCCGGGACAGTATTTGCCGCTGAAGCTTTCTTT. As protein: CASSSGTVFAAEAFF.

V and J are TRBV6-6 and TRBJ2-2, with TRBD2 matching over 9 bases. This CDR3 region has 16 residues. Germline trimming cut 3 bases from V and 5 bases from J; bases unmatched to any gene: 7. CDR1 is MNHNY, CDR2 SVGAGI, per germline (reference sequence). CDR3 residues: CASSYNSAGGTGELFF. The CDR3 DNA reads TGTGCCAGCAGTTATAATTCAGCGGGAGGTACCGGGGAGCTGTTTTTT.

The DNA for the CDR3 is TGTGCCAGCAGTTCACAAACCGGGACAGGAAGGACTGAAGCTTTCTTT. This encodes CASSSQTGTGRTEAFF. The genes are TRBV27 and TRBJ1-1, with 8 bases that match TRBD1. This CDR3 contains 16 residues. V lost 4 bases to trimming and J lost 5 bases; unmatched junction nucleotides: 12. CDR1 MNHEY and CDR2 SMNVEV come from the germline V gene (reference sequence).

CDR3 loop: CASSLQGPHTGDTQYF. The CDR3 nucleotides read TGTGCCAGCAGCTTACAGGGGCCCCACACAGGAGATACGCAGTATTTT. The rearrangement uses TRBV7-2 and TRBJ2-3; a weak D match, TRBD1 (6 bases). V was cut by 2 bases and J by 5 bases, with 17 bases left in between. CDR1 SGHTA and CDR2 FQGNSA come from the germline V gene. The CDR3 runs to 16 residues.

V and J are TRBV18 and TRBJ2-1; D may be TRBD2 (5 bases). The CDR3 sequence is 16 residues long. Trimming cost V 4 bases and J 2 bases, with 15 bases left between them. Germline values: CDR1 KGHSH, CDR2 LQKENI. CDR3 sequence reads: CASSHPAAAPYNEQFF. CDR3 sequence (DNA): TGTGCCAGCTCACACCCGGCAGCGGCCCCCTACAATGAGCAGTTCTTC.

V and J are TRBV7-4 and TRBJ1-4; 7 nucleotides agree with TRBD1. The CDR3 consists of 17 residues. Germline lookup yields CDR1 SGHVT and CDR2 SQSDAQ. V was clipped by 5 bases and J by 4 bases; unmatched bases: 13. The CDR3 coding sequence is TGTGCCAGCAGCCACCCGGGACAGTACTCGGTTAATGAAAAACTGTTTTTT. Protein sequence: CASSHPGQYSVNEKLFF.

This chain uses TRBV11-2 with TRBJ2-7, with 11 bases identical to TRBD2. CDR3 size: 15 residues. The junction had 4 bases not matched to a gene; V was cut back by 5 bases and J by 1 base. Germline values: CDR1 SGHAT, CDR2 FQNNGV. Here the CDR3 DNA reads TGTGCCAGCAGCCCCGGGACTAGCGGTTCCTACGAGCAGTACTTC. As protein: CASSPGTSGSYEQYF. Combining the CDR3 with reference TRBV11-2 and TRBJ2-7 gives the whole variable domain EAGVAQSPRYKIIEKRQSVAFWCNPISGHATLYWYQQILGQGPKLLIQFQNNGVVDDSQLPKDRFSAERLKGVDSTLKIQPAKLEDSAVYLCASSPGTSGSYEQYFGPGTRLTVT.

The count of this clone is one. This is likely an artifact of a read error, given a far larger clone one base away. CDR3 protein: CSAKRRAEAFF. In DNA form, the CDR3 reads TGCAGTGCTAAAAGAAGGGCTGAAGCTTTCTTT. The rearrangement uses TRBV20-1 and TRBJ1-1; D is unclear. With 4 bases removed from V and 6 bases from J, the gap between germline ends came to 9 bases. The germline gives CDR1 DFQATT, CDR2 SNEGSKA (reference sequence). The CDR3 runs 11 residues.

The gene calls are TRBV11-2 and TRBJ1-4; 10 positions match TRBD1. CDR1 SGHAT and CDR2 FQNNGV come from the germline V gene. This CDR3 contains 15 residues. The J segment lost 8 bases and the V segment lost 5 bases, leaving 8 bases of the junction unmatched. As DNA, the CDR3 is TGTGCCAGCAGCCGCGACAGGGGGCCGGGGGAAAAACTGTTTTTT. It codes for CASSRDRGPGEKLFF.

The CDR3 reads CASSSTTSGVGYTF. In nucleotides, the CDR3 is TGTGCCAGCAGCTCCACGACTTCAGGGGTTGGCTACACCTTC. V gene TRBV7-3 combines with J gene TRBJ1-2; a possible D gene is TRBD1 (6 bases). Germline lookup yields CDR1 SGHTA and CDR2 FQGTGA. Trimming removed 4 bases from V and 7 bases from J, with 16 bases in between. The CDR3 has 14 amino acids.

The chain links TRBV19 to TRBJ1-2; no clear D gene. V was clipped by 7 bases and J by 5 bases, with 14 bases between them. The CDR3 extends over 13 amino acids. Per germline, CDR1 LNHDA and CDR2 SQIVND (reference sequence). CDR3 sequence reads: CASKTIVGYGYTF. CDR3 DNA: TGTGCCAGTAAGACCATTGTTGGGTATGGCTACACCTTC.

The chain links TRBV7-8 to TRBJ1-5; possibly TRBD1 for D (5 bases). Germline V lookup: CDR1 SGHVS, CDR2 FQNEAQ. V was pared by 3 bases and J by 7 bases, with 25 bases between. The CDR3 is made up of 18 amino acids. CDR3 coding DNA: TGTGCCAGCAGCTTGTCAGCTGGCCCCGCAGGGACCGTCCAGCCCCAGCATTTT. It codes for CASSLSAGPAGTVQPQHF.

This clone was picked up one time. This chain joins TRBV5-4 and TRBJ2-1, with D possibly TRBD2 on 7 matching bases. The V end was cut by 4 bases, the J end by 3 bases, with 14 bases between. The CDR3 is 15 residues long. From germline, CDR1 is SGHNT and CDR2 YYREEE (reference sequence). The CDR3 loop is CASSPGGGSYNEQFF. For the CDR3, the DNA is TGTGCCAGCAGCCCCGGGGGCGGGAGCTACAATGAGCAGTTCTTC. Full variable domain (outside the CDR3, taken from reference TRBV5-4 and TRBJ2-1): ETGVTQSPTHLIKTRGQQVTLRCSSQSGHNTVSWYQQALGQGPQFIFQYYREEENGRGNFPPRFSGLQFPNYSSELNVNALELDDSALYLCASSPGGGSYNEQFFGPGTRLTVL.

V and J are TRBV2 and TRBJ2-3; D is unresolved. The CDR3 runs to 15 residues. CDR1 is SNHLY, CDR2 FYNNEI, per germline. V was cut by 4 bases and J by 0 bases, with 11 bases left in between. CDR3: CASSVWSSSTDTQYF. CDR3 DNA: TGTGCCAGCAGTGTATGGTCCTCTAGCACAGATACGCAGTATTTT.

The chain combines TRBV27 with TRBJ1-2; TRBD1 matches 11 bases. The CDR3 totals 15 residues. Germline CDR1 MNHEY, CDR2 SMNVEV (reference sequence). The junction had 3 bases not matched to a gene; V was cut back by 4 bases and J by 2 bases. CDR3 in DNA: TGTGCCAGCAGTTCTCGGACAGGGGGCAACTATGGCTACACCTTC. Its translation is CASSSRTGGNYGYTF.

A single count supports this clone. The rearrangement links TRBV5-1 to TRBJ2-7, with D possibly being TRBD2 (6 bases). The CDR3 covers 15 residues. The germline CDR1 and CDR2 sequences are SGHRS and YFSETQ. With 4 bases removed from V and 1 base from J, the gap between germline ends came to 15 bases. CDR3 sequence reads: CASSPSGVRSYEQYF. The CDR3, as DNA: TGCGCCAGCAGCCCTTCGGGGGTACGATCCTACGAGCAGTACTTC.

The chain has TRBV9 and TRBJ1-3; the match to TRBD1 covers 9 bases. This CDR3 contains 15 residues. The V and J ends lost 3 bases and 3 bases, in that order; junction bases with no gene match: 4. Germline assignment: CDR1 SGDLS and CDR2 YYNGEE. CDR3 coding DNA: TGTGCCAGCAGCGAACAGGGGGCGCGTGGAAACACCATATATTTT. This gives the protein CASSEQGARGNTIYF.

The rearrangement uses TRBV5-8 and TRBJ1-1; TRBD1 is a possible D gene (6 bases). V was pared by 3 bases and J by 1 base, with 13 bases between. Germline CDR1 is SGHTS and CDR2 is YDEGEE. This CDR3 comprises 15 residues. The CDR3 reads CASSSGQWRNTEAFF. CDR3 in DNA: TGTGCCAGCAGCTCAGGACAGTGGAGGAACACTGAAGCTTTCTTT.